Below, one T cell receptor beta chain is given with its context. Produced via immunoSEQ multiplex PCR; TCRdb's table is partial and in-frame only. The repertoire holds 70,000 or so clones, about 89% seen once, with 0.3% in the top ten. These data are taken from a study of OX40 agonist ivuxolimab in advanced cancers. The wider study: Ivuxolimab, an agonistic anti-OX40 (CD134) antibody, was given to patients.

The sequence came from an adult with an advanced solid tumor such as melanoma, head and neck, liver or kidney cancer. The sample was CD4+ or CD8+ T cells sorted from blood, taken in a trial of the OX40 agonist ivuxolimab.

The DNA for the CDR3 is TGTGCCAGCAGCCGACTGGCAGGGGCCGGGGAGCTGTTTTTT. Translation gives CASSRLAGAGELFF. The chain carries TRBV5-4 and TRBJ2-2, with D maybe TRBD1 (6 bases). This CDR3 has 14 residues. CDR1 is SGHNT and CDR2 is YYREEE in the germline V gene (reference sequence). The V end was cut by 4 bases, the J end by 6 bases, with 13 bases between. The full variable domain, with the rest looked up from reference TRBV5-4 and TRBJ2-2, is ETGVTQSPTHLIKTRGQQVTLRCSSQSGHNTVSWYQQALGQGPQFIFQYYREEENGRGNFPPRFSGLQFPNYSSELNVNALELDDSALYLCASSRLAGAGELFFGEGSRLTVL.